The rows below give T cell receptor beta chains drawn from one sample of a study of cytomegalovirus exposure and HLA in healthy donors. Data came from immunoSEQ multiplex PCR; TCRdb stores just in-frame clones and leaves some out. The table lists fewer than 150,000 clones, 76% of them singletons. Sequencing was performed on PBMCs. The receptors originated from a man aged 18 to 29 in good health and CMV-seronegative. Both conserved end residues are part of each CDR3. The order of the fields is V gene, D gene, J gene, clone size, CDR3 protein, CDR3 DNA. The D gene is left open where the match is weak. For some rows the clone size is stated as once, few or many, or as a class when expanded; others skip it.

>TRBV7-3|.|TRBJ1-2|.
CASSLQVVSDGYTF
TGTGCCAGCAGCTTACAGGTCGTTTCCGATGGCTACACCTTC
>TRBV19|TRBD1|TRBJ2-3|.
CASSILQGSTDTQYF
TGTGCCAGTAGTATACTACAGGGGAGCACAGATACGCAGTATTTT
>TRBV5-1|.|TRBJ2-1|once
CASSLGGLRYNEQFF
TGCGCCAGCAGCTTGGGAGGGTTGCGGTACAATGAGCAGTTCTTC
>TRBV2|.|TRBJ1-1|.
CASSAGDNTEAFF
TGTGCCAGCAGTGCGGGGGATAACACTGAAGCTTTCTTT
>TRBV6-6|.|TRBJ1-5|few
CASSFLDSNQPQHF
TGTGCCAGCAGTTTTCTAGATAGCAATCAGCCCCAGCATTTT
>TRBV30|.|TRBJ2-7|.
CACNQWTNLAYEQYF
TGTGCCTGTAATCAGTGGACAAACCTTGCCTACGAGCAGTACTTC
>TRBV5-1|TRBD1|TRBJ1-2|.
CASKSGQGPLANYGYTF
TGCGCCAGCAAATCGGGACAGGGGCCGTTAGCTAACTATGGCTACACCTTC
>TRBV19|TRBD1|TRBJ2-2|.
CASLGTANTGELFF
TGTGCCAGTCTGGGGACAGCTAACACCGGGGAGCTGTTTTTT
>TRBV19|TRBD1|TRBJ2-7|.
CASSIGEGGLEQYF
TGTGCCAGTAGTATAGGGGAAGGGGGCCTCGAGCAGTACTTC
>TRBV30|.|TRBJ2-7|few
CAWSRAGFHEQYF
TGTGCTTGGAGCCGGGCGGGGTTCCACGAGCAGTACTTC
>TRBV7-3|.|TRBJ1-2|.
CASSLASGYGYTF
TGTGCCAGCAGTCTAGCGTCTGGCTATGGCTACACCTTC
>TRBV11-3|.|TRBJ2-7|.
CASSAGRGSSYEQYF
TGTGCCAGCAGCGCTGGGAGAGGCAGCTCCTACGAGCAGTACTTC
>TRBV30|TRBD2|TRBJ2-5|.
CAWGPGGLVFEQYF
TGTGCCTGGGGACCCGGAGGACTAGTGTTTGAGCAGTACTTC
>TRBV5-6|TRBD1|TRBJ1-1|.
CASSMTGDRRVAFF
TGTGCCAGCAGCATGACAGGGGACCGCCGCGTGGCTTTCTTT
>TRBV27|.|TRBJ1-5|.
CASSQGNQPQHF
TGTGCCAGCAGTCAGGGGAATCAGCCCCAGCATTTT
>TRBV7-2|TRBD2|TRBJ2-1|.
CASSLEAGGNNEQFF
TGTGCCAGCAGCTTAGAGGCCGGGGGGAACAATGAGCAGTTCTTC
>TRBV19|TRBD1|TRBJ1-1|.
CASSKMDRWNTEAFF
TGTGCCAGTAGCAAGATGGACAGGTGGAACACTGAAGCTTTCTTT
>TRBV10-3|TRBD1|TRBJ2-7|.
CAISESTGRSYEQYF
TGTGCCATCAGTGAGTCGACAGGGAGATCCTACGAGCAGTACTTC
>TRBV7-9|.|TRBJ1-5|.
CASSSARGNQPQHF
TGTGCCAGCAGCTCCGCCAGGGGCAATCAGCCCCAGCATTTT
>TRBV27|.|TRBJ2-1|.
CASSFMTGANEQFF
TGTGCCAGCAGTTTTATGACAGGTGCCAATGAGCAGTTCTTC
>TRBV29-1|.|TRBJ2-7|.
CSVEWDTSYEQYF
TGCAGCGTTGAATGGGACACCTCCTACGAGCAGTACTTC
>TRBV30|.|TRBJ1-5|.
CAWSRTANNQPQHF
TGTGCCTGGAGTAGGACTGCTAACAATCAGCCCCAGCATTTT
>TRBV5-7|TRBD1|TRBJ2-2|.
CAIDFGSGGRAGELFF
TGTGCCATCGACTTCGGGTCAGGGGGCAGGGCCGGGGAGCTGTTTTTT
>TRBV30|.|TRBJ1-6|.
CAWSVTGSYNSPLHF
TGTGCCTGGAGTGTCACAGGCTCCTATAATTCACCCCTCCACTTT
>TRBV29-1|.|TRBJ2-3|.
CSVEGGGGITDTQYF
TGCAGCGTTGAAGGGGGAGGGGGTATAACAGATACGCAGTATTTT
>TRBV5-4|.|TRBJ2-7|.
CASSLGLIYEQYF
TGTGCCAGCAGCTTGGGACTAATCTACGAGCAGTACTTC
>TRBV5-1|.|TRBJ2-1|.
CASSLGQAPSYNEQFF
TGCGCCAGCAGCTTGGGTCAGGCCCCCTCCTACAATGAGCAGTTCTTC
>TRBV2|TRBD1|TRBJ1-5|.
CASKRQGVSQPQHF
TGTGCTTCGAAAAGACAGGGAGTAAGTCAGCCCCAGCATTTT
>TRBV11-3|TRBD1|TRBJ2-2|.
CASTDRVDTGELFF
TGTGCCAGCACTGACAGGGTGGACACCGGGGAGCTGTTTTTT
>TRBV11-2|.|TRBJ2-7|.
CASSLVGQASSYEQYF
TGTGCCAGCAGCTTAGTAGGTCAGGCGAGCTCCTACGAGCAGTACTTC
>TRBV20-1|.|TRBJ1-1|.
CSASGAEAFF
TGCAGTGCTAGCGGGGCTGAAGCTTTCTTT
>TRBV27|.|TRBJ2-7|.
CASSLYRDPYEQYF
TGTGCCAGCAGTTTGTACAGGGATCCCTACGAGCAGTACTTC
>TRBV27|TRBD2|TRBJ2-5|.
CASSLSGLAGRGQETQYF
TGTGCCAGCAGTTTATCAGGTCTAGCGGGAAGGGGGCAAGAGACCCAGTACTTC
>TRBV6-5|.|TRBJ1-2|.
CASSYSRTTNYGYTF
TGTGCCAGCAGTTATTCCAGAACGACTAACTATGGCTACACCTTC
>TRBV19|TRBD1|TRBJ1-1|once
CAIRDRVDTEAFF
TGTGCTATTCGGGACAGGGTCGACACTGAAGCTTTCTTT
>TRBV2|TRBD1|TRBJ2-3|.
CAGSRTGVTDTQYF
TGTGCCGGAAGCCGGACAGGAGTCACAGATACGCAGTATTTT
>TRBV7-9|.|TRBJ1-1|.
CASSLVHSNTEAFF
TGTGCCAGCAGCTTAGTTCACAGTAACACTGAAGCTTTCTTT
>TRBV7-2|TRBD1|TRBJ2-7|once
CASSLEGQTYEQYF
TGTGCCAGCAGCTTAGAGGGACAGACCTACGAGCAGTACTTC
>TRBV5-1|.|TRBJ1-1|.
CASSLGGENTEAFF
TGCGCCAGCAGCTTGGGGGGGGAGAACACTGAAGCTTTCTTT
>TRBV6-6|TRBD1|TRBJ1-1|.
CASSPLTGGTEAFF
TGTGCCAGCAGCCCTCTGACAGGGGGAACTGAAGCTTTCTTT
>TRBV13|.|TRBJ1-1|once
CASSSTANTEAFF
TGTGCCAGCAGCTCCACAGCGAACACTGAAGCTTTCTTT
>TRBV11-2|.|TRBJ2-7|.
CASSLATGGPYEQYF
TGTGCCAGCAGCTTAGCTACGGGGGGCCCCTACGAGCAGTACTTC
>TRBV30|.|TRBJ2-3|few
CAWRDRPGHLTDTQYF
TGTGCCTGGAGGGACCGACCGGGACACCTCACAGATACGCAGTATTTT
>TRBV7-3|TRBD2|TRBJ2-2|.
CASSLSGGVNTGELFF
TGTGCCAGCAGCCTTAGCGGGGGGGTGAACACCGGGGAGCTGTTTTTT
>TRBV5-1|.|TRBJ1-2|.
CASSFDPAGLGGGYTF
TGCGCCAGCAGCTTTGACCCCGCCGGCCTTGGCGGTGGCTACACCTTC
>TRBV11-3|.|TRBJ2-7|.
CASSRGGSYEQYF
TGTGCCAGCAGCCGAGGGGGATCCTACGAGCAGTACTTC
>TRBV27|.|TRBJ1-5|.
CASSFRGNQPQHF
TGTGCCAGCAGTTTCCGAGGGAATCAGCCCCAGCATTTT
>TRBV5-1|TRBD1|TRBJ1-1|.
CASSLVGTGGSEAFF
TGCGCCAGCAGCTTGGTAGGGACAGGGGGATCTGAAGCTTTCTTT
>TRBV7-2|TRBD2|TRBJ2-7|few
CASSLEGLAGEYEQYF
TGTGCCAGCAGCCTTGAGGGACTAGCGGGAGAATACGAGCAGTACTTC
>TRBV6-5|TRBD1|TRBJ1-1|.
CASSPTGGADTEAFF
TGTGCCAGCAGTCCTACAGGGGGCGCGGACACTGAAGCTTTCTTT